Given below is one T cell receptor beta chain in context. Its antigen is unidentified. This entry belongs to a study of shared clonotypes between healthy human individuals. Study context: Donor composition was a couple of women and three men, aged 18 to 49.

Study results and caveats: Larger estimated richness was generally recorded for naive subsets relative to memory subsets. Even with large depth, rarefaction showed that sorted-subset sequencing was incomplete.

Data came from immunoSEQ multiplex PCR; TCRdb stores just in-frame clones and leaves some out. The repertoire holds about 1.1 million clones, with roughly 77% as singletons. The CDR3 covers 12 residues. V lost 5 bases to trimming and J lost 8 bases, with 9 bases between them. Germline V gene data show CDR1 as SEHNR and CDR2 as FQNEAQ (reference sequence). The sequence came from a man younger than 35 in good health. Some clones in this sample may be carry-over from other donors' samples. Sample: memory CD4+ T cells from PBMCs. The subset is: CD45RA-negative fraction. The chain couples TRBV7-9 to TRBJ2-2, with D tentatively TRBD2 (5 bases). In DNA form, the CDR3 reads TGTGCCAGCAGCATACTAGGAGGGGAGCTGTTTTTT. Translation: CASSILGGELFF. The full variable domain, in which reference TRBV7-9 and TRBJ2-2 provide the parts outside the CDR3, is DTGVSQNPRHKITKRGQNVTFRCDPISEHNRLYWYRQTLGQGPEFLTYFQNEAQLEKSRLLSDRFSAERPKGSFSTLEIQRTEQGDSAMYLCASSILGGELFFGEGSRLTVL.